Detailed here is one T cell receptor (beta chain). In the source study's methods: Amplification of reference gene primers was used by the study to estimate nucleated cell counts. Assay: immunoSEQ multiplex PCR; the TCRdb copy retains only in-frame clones and omits some. V and J calls and clone size follow that table, whereas D and trimming were derived from the DNA. This repertoire shows approximately 240,000 clones, around four fifths found once; its top ten account for about 6.3%. The V gene lost 2 bases and the J gene lost 6 bases, with 18 bases spanning the gap. Germline V CDR1 and CDR2: LGHDT, YNNKEL (reference sequence). The CDR3 runs 16 residues. This specimen comes from a study of blood T cell repertoires in COVID-19. The overall study: Researchers got acute and convalescent COVID-19 samples from the United States, Italy and Spain. T cells, B-cell-depleted T cells, or PBMCs provided the cDNA or gDNA that served as material.

Sample: peripheral blood. This sequence was found in a woman aged 55-75 years with active or convalescent COVID-19. V gene TRBV3-1 (or the pseudogene TRBV3-2) combines with J gene TRBJ2-3; tentatively, D is TRBD1 (6 bases). The CDR3 coding sequence is TGTGCCAGCAGCCAACCCGGACAGATAGGGTTGGATACGCAGTATTTT. It is translated as CASSQPGQIGLDTQYF.